This T cell receptor beta chain emerged from a study of vaccination effects on CD4 cells after COVID-19. Overall study context: Post-vaccine specimens arrived a median 72 days past the second dose.

The repertoire was sequenced with immunoSEQ multiplex PCR; TCRdb's copy has only in-frame clones and lacks some. This sample yields around 62,000 clones, of which around 69% are seen a single time; about 2.2% belongs to the top ten. Study-wide results and caveats: Clones that were induced by infection or by vaccine showed marked contraction late after vaccination. In vaccinees who were healthy, merely 1 out of 255 vaccine-induced clones cross-reacted with common cold coronaviruses.

V gave up 4 bases and J gave up 1 base, with 11 bases separating them. The CDR3 totals 15 residues. Germline CDR1 and CDR2: MDHEN and SYDVKM. Scientists isolated CD4+ T cells after a roughly ten-day culture period ended. All study participants received two doses of BNT162b2 or mRNA-1273 vaccine. Prior SARS-CoV-2 infection was absent in the vaccine recipients, as shown by negative nucleocapsid antibodies. A few counts support this clone. Its antigen remains unknown. The sample consisted of CD4+ T cells from PBMCs cultured without peptide, taken after COVID-19 vaccination. The chain joins TRBV28 to TRBJ1-3, with D tentatively TRBD1 (5 bases). The clonotype was recovered from a human donor who received a COVID-19 vaccine. CDR3 in DNA: TGTGCCAGCAGTTCAGGAGGGGTTTCTGGAAACACCATATATTTT. Its translation is CASSSGGVSGNTIYF. The full variable domain, completed using reference TRBV28 and TRBJ1-3, is DVKVTQSSRYLVKRTGEKVFLECVQDMDHENMFWYRQDPGLGLRLIYFSYDVKMKEKGDIPEGYSVSREKKERFSLILESASTNQTSMYLCASSSGGVSGNTIYFGEGSWLTVV.